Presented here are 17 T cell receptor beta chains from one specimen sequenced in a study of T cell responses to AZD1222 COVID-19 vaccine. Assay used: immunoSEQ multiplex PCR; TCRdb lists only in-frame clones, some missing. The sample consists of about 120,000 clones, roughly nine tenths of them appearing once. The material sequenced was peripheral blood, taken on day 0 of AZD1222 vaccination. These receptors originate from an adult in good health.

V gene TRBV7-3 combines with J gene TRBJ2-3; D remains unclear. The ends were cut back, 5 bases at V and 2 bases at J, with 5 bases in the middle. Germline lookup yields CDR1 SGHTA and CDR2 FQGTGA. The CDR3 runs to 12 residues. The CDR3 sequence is CASSINTDTQYF. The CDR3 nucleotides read TGTGCCAGCAGCATAAACACAGATACGCAGTATTTT.

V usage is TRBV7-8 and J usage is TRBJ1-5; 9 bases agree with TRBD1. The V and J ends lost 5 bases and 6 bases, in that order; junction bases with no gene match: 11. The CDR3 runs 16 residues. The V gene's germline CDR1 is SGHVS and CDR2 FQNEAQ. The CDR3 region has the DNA TGTGCCAGCAGCCTCACAGTGGGACAGGGAGGTCAGCCCCAGCATTTT. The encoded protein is CASSLTVGQGGQPQHF.

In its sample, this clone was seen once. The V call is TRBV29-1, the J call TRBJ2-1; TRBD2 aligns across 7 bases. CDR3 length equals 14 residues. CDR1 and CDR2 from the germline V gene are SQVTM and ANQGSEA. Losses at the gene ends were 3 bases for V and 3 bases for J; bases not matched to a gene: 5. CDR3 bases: TGCAGCGTTGATCAACTAGCGAGCTACAATGAGCAGTTCTTC. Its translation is CSVDQLASYNEQFF.

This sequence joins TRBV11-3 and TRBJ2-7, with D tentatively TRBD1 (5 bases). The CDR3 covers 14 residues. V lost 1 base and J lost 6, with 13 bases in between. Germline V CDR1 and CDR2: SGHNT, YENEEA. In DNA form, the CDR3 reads TGTGCCAGCAGCTTAGTACCCCAGGGTGGCGAGCAGTACTTC. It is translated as CASSLVPQGGEQYF.

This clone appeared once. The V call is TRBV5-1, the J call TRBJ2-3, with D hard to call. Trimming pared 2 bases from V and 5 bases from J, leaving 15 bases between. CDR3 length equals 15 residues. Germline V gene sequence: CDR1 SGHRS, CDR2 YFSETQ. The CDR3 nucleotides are TGCGCCAGCAGCTTCGGGCGGTTGGGTGGAGATACGCAGTATTTT. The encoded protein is CASSFGRLGGDTQYF. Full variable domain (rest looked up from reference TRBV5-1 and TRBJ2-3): KAGVTQTPRYLIKTRGQQVTLSCSPISGHRSVSWYQQTPGQGLQFLFEYFSETQRNKGNFPGRFSGRQFSNSRSEMNVSTLELGDSALYLCASSFGRLGGDTQYFGPGTRLTVL.

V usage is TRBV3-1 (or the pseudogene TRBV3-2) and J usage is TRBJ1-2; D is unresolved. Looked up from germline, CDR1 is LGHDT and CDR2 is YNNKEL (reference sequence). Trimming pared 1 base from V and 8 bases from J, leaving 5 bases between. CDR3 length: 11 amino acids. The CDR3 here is CASSQAEGYTF. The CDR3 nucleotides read TGTGCCAGCAGCCAAGCCGAAGGCTACACCTTC.

The chain's CDR3 is CASRPTSWVRGRAGNEQFF. CDR3 bases: TGTGCCAGCAGACCAACTAGCTGGGTTCGCGGGAGGGCGGGTAATGAGCAGTTCTTC. This chain uses TRBV5-4 with TRBJ2-1; TRBD2 matches at 9 bases. The V gene's germline CDR1 is SGHNT and CDR2 YYREEE (reference sequence). The CDR3 spans 19 residues. Trimming took 5 bases from V and 7 from J; bases not matched to a gene: 22.

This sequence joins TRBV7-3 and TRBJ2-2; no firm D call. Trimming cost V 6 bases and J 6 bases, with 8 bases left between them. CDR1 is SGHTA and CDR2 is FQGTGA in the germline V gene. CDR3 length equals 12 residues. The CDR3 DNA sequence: TGTGCCAGCAGTCCCGGCGCCGGGGAGCTGTTTTTT. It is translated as CASSPGAGELFF.

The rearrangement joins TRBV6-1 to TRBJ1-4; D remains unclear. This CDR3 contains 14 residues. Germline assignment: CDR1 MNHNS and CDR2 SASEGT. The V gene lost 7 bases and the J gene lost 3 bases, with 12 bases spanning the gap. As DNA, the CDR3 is TGTGCCAGCACGCCGCGAGGTCCTAATGAAAAACTGTTTTTT. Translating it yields CASTPRGPNEKLFF.

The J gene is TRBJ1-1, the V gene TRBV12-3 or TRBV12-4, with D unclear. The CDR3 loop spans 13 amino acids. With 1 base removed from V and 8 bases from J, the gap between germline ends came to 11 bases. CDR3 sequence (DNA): TGTGCCAGCAGTTTAGGGACGCTGTCGGAAGCTTTCTTT. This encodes CASSLGTLSEAFF.

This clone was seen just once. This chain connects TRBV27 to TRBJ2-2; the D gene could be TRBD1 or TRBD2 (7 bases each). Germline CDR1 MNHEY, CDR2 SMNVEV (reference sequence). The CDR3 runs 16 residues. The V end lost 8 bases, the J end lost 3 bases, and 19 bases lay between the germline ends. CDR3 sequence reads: CASPGGQGEDTGELFF. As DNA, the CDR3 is TGTGCCAGCCCCGGGGGGCAGGGGGAGGACACCGGGGAGCTGTTTTTT.

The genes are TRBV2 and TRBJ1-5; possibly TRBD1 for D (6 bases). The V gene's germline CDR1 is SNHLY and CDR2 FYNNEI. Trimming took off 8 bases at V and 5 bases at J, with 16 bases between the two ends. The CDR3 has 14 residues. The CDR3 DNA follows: TGTGCCAGCCGAGGTTCAGGGGATCATCAGCCCCAGCATTTT. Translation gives CASRGSGDHQPQHF.

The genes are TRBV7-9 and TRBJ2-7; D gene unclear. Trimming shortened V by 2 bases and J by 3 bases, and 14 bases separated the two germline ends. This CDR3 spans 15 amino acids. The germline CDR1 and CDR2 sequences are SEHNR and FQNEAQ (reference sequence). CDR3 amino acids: CASSLSDPVGYEQYF. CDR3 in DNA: TGTGCCAGCAGCTTATCTGACCCGGTGGGCTACGAGCAGTACTTC. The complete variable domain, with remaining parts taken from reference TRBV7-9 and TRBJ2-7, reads DTGVSQNPRHKITKRGQNVTFRCDPISEHNRLYWYRQTLGQGPEFLTYFQNEAQLEKSRLLSDRFSAERPKGSFSTLEIQRTEQGDSAMYLCASSLSDPVGYEQYFGPGTRLTVT.

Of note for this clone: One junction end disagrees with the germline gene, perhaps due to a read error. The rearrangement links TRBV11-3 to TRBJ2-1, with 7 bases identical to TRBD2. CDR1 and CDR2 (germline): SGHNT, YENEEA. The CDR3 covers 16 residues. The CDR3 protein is CASSLGAGRAFAEQFF. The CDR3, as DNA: TGTGCCAGCAGTTTAGGCGCGGGGAGGGCCTTCGCTGAGCAGTTCTTC.

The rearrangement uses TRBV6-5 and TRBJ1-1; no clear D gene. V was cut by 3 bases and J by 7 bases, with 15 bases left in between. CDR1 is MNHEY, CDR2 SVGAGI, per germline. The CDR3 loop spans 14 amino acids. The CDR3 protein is CASSYKPGDVEAFF. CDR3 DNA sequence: TGTGCCAGCAGTTATAAACCAGGAGACGTTGAAGCTTTCTTT.

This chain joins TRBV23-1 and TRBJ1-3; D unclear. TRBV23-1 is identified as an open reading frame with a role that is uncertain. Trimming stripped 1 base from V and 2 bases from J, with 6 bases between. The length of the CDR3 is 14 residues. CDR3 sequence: CASSQWKAGNTIYF. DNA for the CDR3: TGCGCCAGCAGTCAATGGAAAGCTGGAAACACCATATATTTT.

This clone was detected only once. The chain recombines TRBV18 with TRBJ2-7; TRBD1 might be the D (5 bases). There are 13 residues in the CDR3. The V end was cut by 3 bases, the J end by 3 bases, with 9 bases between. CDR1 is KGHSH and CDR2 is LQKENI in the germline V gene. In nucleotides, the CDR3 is TGTGCCAGCTCACCGACAGATTACTACGAGCAGTACTTC. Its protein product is CASSPTDYYEQYF.